The 32 T cell receptor beta chains below come from one sample, sequenced in a study of glioma-infiltrating T cells. The iRepertoire nested amplicon-rescue multiplex PCR amplified TCR alpha and beta CDR3s from RNA. TCRdb re-derived calls from the multiplex PCR reads in MiXCR, one entry per CDR3 protein. The table includes 300,000 to 450,000 distinct CDR3 sequences, roughly 41% detected once. The sample was glioma tissue, nonneoplastic brain tissue, or PBMCs (not recorded which). The source is a human donor with low-grade glioma or glioblastoma, undergoing nonglioma brain surgery, or in good health (not recorded which).

V gene TRBV28 combines with J gene TRBJ2-3, with D hard to call. Germline V gene sequence: CDR1 MDHEN, CDR2 SYDVKM. This CDR3 has 15 residues. Trimming pared 3 bases from V and 0 bases from J, leaving 10 bases between. CDR3 loop: CASSFASASTDTQYF. The CDR3 region has the DNA TGTGCCAGCAGTTTCGCCTCTGCTAGCACAGATACGCAGTATTTT.

Concerning this clonotype: This may be a read error, as it is one base from a much larger clone. The V gene is TRBV27, the J gene TRBJ2-5, with TRBD2 matching 9 bases. The CDR3 extends over 14 amino acids. The V gene's germline CDR1 is MNHEY and CDR2 SMNVEV (reference sequence). Germline trimming cut 2 bases from V and 5 bases from J; bases unmatched to any gene: 3. CDR3 DNA: TGTGCCAGCAGTTTACCGGCGGGGGGGGAGACCCAGTACTTC. This translates into CASSLPAGGETQYF.

This clonotype occurred many times. The chain combines TRBV28 with TRBJ2-1; D is unresolved. Trimming removed 8 bases from V and 5 bases from J, with 13 bases in between. The germline CDR1 and CDR2 sequences are MDHEN and SYDVKM. The CDR3 is made up of 13 amino acids. CDR3 residues: CASLHGSDNEQFF. CDR3 nucleotide sequence: TGTGCCAGCTTACACGGATCTGACAATGAGCAGTTCTTC. The full variable domain, completed using reference TRBV28 and TRBJ2-1, is DVKVTQSSRYLVKRTGEKVFLECVQDMDHENMFWYRQDPGLGLRLIYFSYDVKMKEKGDIPEGYSVSREKKERFSLILESASTNQTSMYLCASLHGSDNEQFFGPGTRLTVL.

This clonotype occurred once. The gene calls are TRBV29-1 and TRBJ1-1; D remains ambiguous. This CDR3 has 14 residues. Germline lookup yields CDR1 SQVTM and CDR2 ANQGSEA. The germline V and J ends were trimmed by 1 base and 0 bases, with 9 bases remaining between them. In DNA form, the CDR3 reads TGCAGCGTTGAAGGAACAGCAATGAACACTGAAGCTTTCTTT. It specifies CSVEGTAMNTEAFF.

This clonotype has ten or more counts. The chain couples TRBV6-2 or TRBV6-3 to TRBJ2-5; the match to TRBD2 covers 8 bases. V gave up 5 bases and J gave up 4 bases; unmatched junction bases: 21. CDR3 size: 19 residues. CDR1 is MNHEY and CDR2 is SVGEGT in the germline V gene. Here the CDR3 DNA reads TGTGCCAGCAGTCCACCGCCGGGACTAGGGAGGCGACGGGGAGAGACCCAGTACTTC. It encodes CASSPPPGLGRRRGETQYF.

This clonotype was detected only a few times. The chain couples TRBV4-1 to TRBJ1-4; D not resolved. This CDR3 is built from 14 residues. Germline V CDR1 and CDR2: MGHRA, YSYEKL. V lost 3 bases and J 8 bases, leaving 13 bases between the germline ends. The CDR3 reads CASSQAAFEEKLFF. Written as DNA, the CDR3 is TGCGCCAGCAGCCAGGCCGCTTTCGAGGAAAAACTGTTTTTT.

Concerning this clonotype itself: This is likely a read error, given that the CDR3 carries no conserved phenylalanine or tryptophan at its end. The rearrangement links TRBV28 to TRBJ2-3; no clear D gene. V was shortened by 3 bases and J by 3 bases, with 7 bases between the two germline ends. The CDR3 runs 13 residues. Per the germline V gene, CDR1 is MDHEN and CDR2 is SYDVKM. The CDR3 here is CASSFVATDTQYS. The CDR3 DNA sequence: TGTGCCAGCAGTTTTGTCGCAACAGATACGCAGTATTCT.

This sequence joins TRBV4-2 and TRBJ1-1, with D tentatively TRBD1 (5 bases). The CDR3 length is 20 residues. Trimming left V 5 bases short and J 2 bases short, with 30 bases between. Germline CDR1 is LGHNA and CDR2 is YNFKEQ. CDR3 in amino acids: CASSSPTRDLTGGLNTEAFF. The CDR3 DNA reads TGTGCCAGCAGCTCTCCTACGCGGGACCTAACGGGAGGGCTAAACACTGAAGCTTTCTTT.

Details on this clonotype: Germline and junction disagree at one end, which may indicate a read error. V gene TRBV6-1 combines with J gene TRBJ2-5; 9 bases agree with TRBD1. The CDR3 runs 16 residues. Germline V gene sequence: CDR1 MNHNS, CDR2 SASEGT. The CDR3 nucleotides read TGTACCAGCAGTTCCCTTGGAACAGGGGGCCCAGGGACCCAGTACTTC. Amino acids: CTSSSLGTGGPGTQYF.

The sample holds a few counts of this clonotype. The rearrangement joins TRBV6-2 or TRBV6-3 to TRBJ2-3; D is ambiguous. This CDR3 comprises 15 residues. Germline loops: CDR1 MNHEY, CDR2 SVGEGT. Trimming removed 0 bases at V and 6 bases at J, with 13 bases between. The CDR3 here is CASSYSIRSHDTQYF. The DNA of the CDR3 is TGTGCCAGCAGTTACTCGATTAGGAGCCACGATACGCAGTATTTT.

This chain connects TRBV7-9 to TRBJ1-1; D unresolved. Germline CDR1 is SEHNR and CDR2 is FQNEAQ (reference sequence). With 0 bases removed from V and 8 bases from J, the gap between germline ends came to 7 bases. This CDR3 has 12 residues. DNA of the CDR3: TGTGCCAGCAGCTTAGCGGGGTGGGAAGCTTTCTTT. It codes for CASSLAGWEAFF.

The sample holds a few counts of this clonotype. The chain combines TRBV19 with TRBJ2-1, with 7 bases matching TRBD2. V gave up 3 bases and J gave up 6 bases; unmatched junction bases: 2. The CDR3 runs to 13 residues. Germline CDR1 reads LNHDA; CDR2 reads SQIVND (reference sequence). The CDR3 coding sequence is TGTGCCAGTAGTATTGGACTAGGCAATGAGCAGTTCTTC. Translated: CASSIGLGNEQFF.

In its sample, this clonotype was seen a few times. The V and J genes are TRBV6-6 and TRBJ1-1, with D maybe TRBD1 (5 bases). Trimming removed 0 bases from V and 1 base from J, with 6 bases in between. CDR1 MNHNY and CDR2 SVGAGI come from the germline V gene (reference sequence). The CDR3 consists of 14 residues. The CDR3 sequence: CASSYSGENTEAFF. The CDR3 region has the DNA TGTGCCAGCAGTTACTCGGGGGAGAACACTGAAGCTTTCTTT.

About this clonotype: Germline is not matched at one junction end, which may reflect a read error. The chain couples TRBV19 to TRBJ2-7; TRBD2 matches 7 bases. Germline CDR1 and CDR2: LNHDA and SQIVND (reference sequence). There are 15 residues in the CDR3. This CDR3 is CASSITTEGGNEHYF. The DNA of the CDR3 is TGTGCCAGTAGTATAACCACCGAGGGAGGGAACGAGCACTACTTC.

V gene TRBV3-1 combines with J gene TRBJ1-1, with 11 positions matching TRBD1. Germline CDR1 and CDR2: LGHDT and YNNKEL (reference sequence). V trimming: 6 bases; J trimming: 4 bases; junction bases outside the gene matches: 13. The CDR3 length is 17 residues. CDR3 DNA sequence: TGTGCCAGCAGTCAGGACAGGGGGCTGGGCTTCGGCACTGAAGCTTTCTTT. This translates into CASSQDRGLGFGTEAFF.

The genes are TRBV6-4 and TRBJ2-1; D is possibly TRBD2 (6 bases). There are 13 residues in the CDR3. Germline CDR1 MRHNA, CDR2 SNTAGT. Trimming took 5 bases from V and 9 from J, leaving 14 bases between them. CDR3 nucleotide sequence: TGTGCCAGCAGTAAGACTAGAATGGGTGAGCAGTTCTTC. It codes for CASSKTRMGEQFF.

The chain is built from TRBV5-6 and TRBJ2-7; 7 nucleotides line up with TRBD2. Germline V gene sequence: CDR1 SGHDT, CDR2 YYEEEE. The CDR3 has 13 residues. Losses at the gene ends were 4 bases for V and 6 bases for J; bases not matched to a gene: 7. CDR3 sequence (DNA): TGTGCCAGCAGCCCAGGACTAGACCTCGAGCAGTACTTC. As protein: CASSPGLDLEQYF.

The rearrangement uses TRBV7-2 and TRBJ2-7; 8 bases are a match to TRBD1. Unmatched junction bases numbered 7, after V lost 1 base and J lost 2 bases. Germline V lookup: CDR1 SGHTA, CDR2 FQGNSA. The CDR3 covers 16 residues. This CDR3 is CASSLGTYRGTYEQYF. The DNA of the CDR3 is TGTGCCAGCAGCTTAGGGACTTACAGGGGGACCTACGAGCAGTACTTC.

The chain recombines TRBV5-1 with TRBJ1-1; TRBD1 might be the D (6 bases). The CDR3 totals 15 residues. Germline CDR1 and CDR2: SGHRS and YFSETQ. V lost 3 bases to trimming and J lost 5 bases, with 17 bases between them. CDR3 nucleotides: TGCGCCAGCAGCTATGTCGGGGGCGCCGGTACTGAAGCTTTCTTT. It yields the protein CASSYVGGAGTEAFF.

The rearrangement joins TRBV4-1 to TRBJ2-3, with TRBD2 identical over 12 bases. The CDR3 extends over 16 amino acids. The V and J ends lost 1 base and 5 bases, in that order; junction bases with no gene match: 4. Germline CDR1 is MGHRA and CDR2 is YSYEKL. CDR3 in DNA: TGCGCCAGCAGCCAAGGCCGGGGACTAGCGGGAGATACGCAGTATTTT. It codes for CASSQGRGLAGDTQYF.

This clonotype was counted only a few times. The CDR3 loop reads CASSSRGAYNSPLHF. In DNA form, the CDR3 reads TGTGCCAGCAGTTCTAGAGGGGCCTATAATTCACCCCTCCACTTT. J is TRBJ1-6 and V is TRBV28; D may be TRBD1 (5 bases). CDR1 and CDR2 from the germline V gene are MDHEN and SYDVKM. Trimming cost V 4 bases and J 2 bases, with 9 bases left between them. The length of the CDR3 is 15 residues.

Worth noting for this clonotype: Being one base from a much bigger clone, this may be a read error. The V call is TRBV28, the J call TRBJ1-2, with 9 bases aligning to TRBD1. Unmatched junction bases numbered 10, after V lost 5 bases and J lost 6 bases. Per the germline V gene, CDR1 is MDHEN and CDR2 is SYDVKM. CDR3 size: 15 residues. The CDR3: CASSRRGQGRDGYTF. DNA for the CDR3: TGTGCCAGCAGTCGACGCGGACAGGGGAGAGATGGCTACACCTTC.

There are many counts of this clonotype. This rearrangement joins TRBV6-1 to TRBJ2-7; 8 bases match TRBD1. The length of the CDR3 is 16 residues. CDR1 and CDR2 (germline): MNHNS, SASEGT. V dropped 1 base and J dropped 2; count of bases not matched to a gene: 7. CDR3 sequence reads: CASSEVTGQGPYEQYF. CDR3 DNA: TGTGCCAGCAGTGAAGTGACAGGACAGGGCCCCTACGAGCAGTACTTC.

V gene TRBV14 combines with J gene TRBJ2-1; D not resolved. The CDR3 totals 15 residues. Trimming left V 1 base short and J 4 bases short, with 11 bases between. Germline CDR1 and CDR2: SGHDN and FVKESK. The CDR3 loop reads CASSQGFLGYNEQFF. In nucleotides, the CDR3 is TGTGCCAGCAGCCAAGGTTTCCTGGGTTACAATGAGCAGTTCTTC.

The chain is built from TRBV7-2 and TRBJ2-3; 7 bases align to TRBD2. The trim removed 1 base at V and 0 bases at J, leaving 4 bases unmatched. From germline, CDR1 is SGHTA and CDR2 FQGNSA. The CDR3 is made up of 16 amino acids. CDR3 sequence: CASSLGPSGSTDTQYF. CDR3 nucleotide sequence: TGTGCCAGCAGCTTAGGTCCTAGCGGAAGCACAGATACGCAGTATTTT. Complete variable domain (other parts from reference TRBV7-2 and TRBJ2-3): GAGVSQSPSNKVTEKGKDVELRCDPISGHTALYWYRQSLGQGLEFLIYFQGNSAPDKSGLPSDRFSAERTGGSVSTLTIQRTQQEDSAVYLCASSLGPSGSTDTQYFGPGTRLTVL.

The chain links TRBV4-2 to TRBJ1-4; 8 bases are a match to TRBD1. Per the germline V gene, CDR1 is LGHNA and CDR2 is YNFKEQ. V lost 1 base and J lost 8; bases outside the gene matches: 6. This CDR3 has 15 residues. This chain's CDR3 is CASSQGDRQGEKLFF. The CDR3 DNA reads as TGTGCCAGCAGCCAAGGGGACAGGCAGGGGGAAAAACTGTTTTTT.

The V and J genes are TRBV4-1 and TRBJ2-3; D may correspond to TRBD1 or TRBD2 (7 bases each). Germline V CDR1 and CDR2: MGHRA, YSYEKL. The CDR3 loop spans 17 amino acids. Between the trimmed V and J ends, which lost 4 bases and 6 bases, there was a span of 23 bases. CDR3: CASSPGGAVGHMDTQYF. The DNA for the CDR3 is TGCGCCAGCAGCCCAGGGGGGGCAGTGGGGCATATGGATACGCAGTATTTT.

The chain couples TRBV4-3 to TRBJ2-7; D remains unclear. Germline CDR1 LGHNA, CDR2 YSLEER. This CDR3 is 15 amino acids long. V lost 5 bases, J lost 2 bases, and 16 bases lay in between. The CDR3 loop is CASSVAPQITYEQYF. The CDR3 DNA sequence: TGCGCCAGCAGCGTAGCCCCGCAGATCACCTACGAGCAGTACTTC.

Worth noting for this clonotype: This likely comes from a read error, as the CDR3 has no conserved phenylalanine or tryptophan at its end. The chain carries TRBV4-3 and TRBJ2-7; a weak D match, TRBD1 (5 bases). Trimming stripped 4 bases from V and 4 bases from J, with 20 bases between. Germline values: CDR1 LGHNA, CDR2 YSLEER. The CDR3 is made up of 16 amino acids. CDR3 sequence (DNA): TGCGCCAGCAGCCGAGGCGCTTGGGCAGGGCATTACGAGCAGTACCTC. As protein: CASSRGAWAGHYEQYL.

This clonotype was seen a handful of times. J is TRBJ2-2 and V is TRBV15; D may match TRBD1 or TRBD2 (6 bases each). CDR1 is LNHNV and CDR2 is YYDKDF in the germline V gene (reference sequence). V gave up 3 bases and J gave up 6 bases, with 17 bases separating them. CDR3 length: 16 residues. Here the CDR3 reads CATSRPGAYSSGELFF. Here the CDR3 DNA reads TGTGCCACCAGCAGGCCGGGGGCTTATTCCTCCGGGGAGCTGTTTTTT.

This clonotype was counted between two and nine times. This chain connects TRBV20-1 to TRBJ1-1; the D is unclear. CDR3 length equals 13 residues. The germline V gene has CDR1 DFQATT and CDR2 SNEGSKA (reference sequence). Trimming removed 1 base from V and 9 bases from J, with 15 bases in between. The CDR3 DNA reads TGCAGTGCTAGAGGGCCGGGAATTCCGCAAGCTTTCTTT. Translated, it gives CSARGPGIPQAFF.

This clonotype was seen many times. The genes are TRBV6-1 and TRBJ2-3, with 9 bases identical to TRBD2. There are 15 residues in the CDR3. Germline lookup yields CDR1 MNHNS and CDR2 SASEGT. Germline trimming cut 9 bases from V and 3 bases from J; bases unmatched to any gene: 10. CDR3 coding DNA: TGTGCCAGTCGGCGGGGGGGACTAGAGACAGATACGCAGTATTTT. Translating gives CASRRGGLETDTQYF.